This passage covers 15 T cell receptor beta chains from one sample sequenced in a study of T cell responses to AZD1222 COVID-19 vaccine. Produced via immunoSEQ multiplex PCR; TCRdb's table is partial and in-frame only. The sample contains about 100,000 clones, 89% of which appear only once. Here the sequenced sample was peripheral blood, taken on day 0 of AZD1222 vaccination. The receptors were gathered from an adult in good health.

The rearrangement links TRBV29-1 to TRBJ1-1; the D gene is possibly TRBD1 (6 bases). CDR1 and CDR2 from the germline V gene are SQVTM and ANQGSEA. The CDR3 covers 15 residues. Trimming pared 6 bases from V and 1 base from J, leaving 18 bases between. The CDR3 loop is CSVAYRARRNTEAFF. The CDR3 nucleotides are TGCAGCGTAGCATACAGGGCGAGGAGGAACACTGAAGCTTTCTTT.

The chain employs TRBV15 and TRBJ2-5, with D maybe TRBD1 (6 bases). This CDR3 region has 16 residues. V was trimmed by 8 bases and J by 0 bases, leaving 19 bases between them. Germline loops: CDR1 LNHNV, CDR2 YYDKDF (reference sequence). CDR3 loop: CATQQNRAKYQETQYF. The CDR3 DNA reads as TGTGCCACCCAACAAAACAGGGCGAAGTACCAAGAGACCCAGTACTTC.

The rearrangement uses TRBV5-4 and TRBJ1-2, with D uncertain. The CDR3 loop spans 13 amino acids. V gave up 0 bases and J gave up 4 bases, with 7 bases separating them. Germline CDR1 and CDR2: SGHNT and YYREEE (reference sequence). The CDR3: CASSLDEGYGYTF. Written as DNA, the CDR3 is TGTGCCAGCAGCTTGGATGAAGGCTATGGCTACACCTTC.

This chain connects TRBV19 to TRBJ1-1; D uncertain. V was cut by 6 bases and J by 0 bases, with 8 bases left in between. This CDR3 spans 13 amino acids. The germline CDR1 and CDR2 sequences are LNHDA and SQIVND (reference sequence). The CDR3 DNA follows: TGTGCCAGTAGCGGACGGATGAACACTGAAGCTTTCTTT. Residues: CASSGRMNTEAFF.

V and J are TRBV11-2 and TRBJ2-3; 10 bases agree with TRBD1. There are 17 residues in the CDR3. CDR1 is SGHAT, CDR2 FQNNGV, per germline. The junction had 10 bases not matched to a gene; V was cut back by 5 bases and J by 2 bases. The CDR3 nucleotides are TGTGCCAGCAGCCCAACCGGGACAGGGGAGAACACAGATACGCAGTATTTT. This sequence encodes CASSPTGTGENTDTQYF.

The chain is built from TRBV6-5 and TRBJ2-5; D call uncertain. CDR1 and CDR2 (germline): MNHEY, SVGAGI. Trimming took 3 bases from V and 2 from J, leaving 16 bases between them. CDR3 length: 16 residues. CDR3 sequence reads: CASSYRSFGNQETQYF. The CDR3 nucleotides are TGTGCCAGCAGTTATCGTTCCTTCGGCAATCAAGAGACCCAGTACTTC.

The chain joins TRBV7-3 to TRBJ1-1; D not certain. Germline V gene data show CDR1 as SGHTA and CDR2 as FQGTGA. The CDR3 covers 14 residues. Trimming shortened V by 0 bases and J by 0 bases, and 5 bases separated the two germline ends. The CDR3 region has the DNA TGTGCCAGCAGCTTAACACCAATGAACACTGAAGCTTTCTTT. Its translation: CASSLTPMNTEAFF.

This clone was found once. This rearrangement joins TRBV7-9 to TRBJ2-1, with unresolved D. Trimming left V 6 bases short and J 3 bases short, with 15 bases between. CDR3 length equals 15 residues. The germline CDR1 and CDR2 sequences are SEHNR and FQNEAQ (reference sequence). The CDR3 loop reads CASSIRLAFYNEQFF. Written as DNA, the CDR3 is TGTGCCAGCAGTATCAGGTTGGCCTTCTACAATGAGCAGTTCTTC.

The rearrangement uses TRBV6-4 and TRBJ1-3; TRBD1 matches at 7 bases. Germline trimming cut 6 bases from V and 4 bases from J; bases unmatched to any gene: 12. The CDR3 totals 16 residues. Germline V gives CDR1 MRHNA, CDR2 SNTAGT. This chain's CDR3 is CASRALTGVSGNTIYF. CDR3 in DNA: TGTGCCAGCAGAGCCCTAACAGGGGTTTCAGGAAACACCATATATTTT.

A single count supports this clone. This chain links TRBV24-1 with TRBJ1-6; maybe TRBD1 (5 bases). V was shortened by 6 bases and J by 2 bases, with 22 bases between the two germline ends. The CDR3 consists of 19 residues. Germline values: CDR1 KGHDR, CDR2 SFDVKD. The CDR3 DNA sequence: TGTGCCACCAGTCCTAATTTTCCGGGAGGGGATACCTATAATTCACCCCTCCACTTT. Protein sequence: CATSPNFPGGDTYNSPLHF.

This chain joins TRBV6-5 and TRBJ2-5, with 8 nucleotides matching TRBD1. Germline-derived CDR1 and CDR2 are MNHEY and SVGAGI. V lost 6 bases, J lost 2 bases, and 5 bases stayed unmatched. The CDR3 extends over 14 amino acids. The CDR3 DNA follows: TGTGCCAGCAGATTAAACAGGGGGCAAGAGACCCAGTACTTC. This encodes CASRLNRGQETQYF.

The chain couples TRBV15 to TRBJ1-1; the D gene is possibly TRBD1 (6 bases). Germline assignment: CDR1 LNHNV and CDR2 YYDKDF (reference sequence). V was trimmed by 7 bases and J by 0 bases, leaving 12 bases between them. The CDR3 length is 14 residues. The CDR3 region is CATNHRTVNTEAFF. Here the CDR3 DNA reads TGTGCCACCAACCACCGGACAGTGAACACTGAAGCTTTCTTT. The entire variable domain, with the rest obtained from reference TRBV15 and TRBJ1-1, is as follows: DAMVIQNPRYQVTQFGKPVTLSCSQTLNHNVMYWYQQKSSQAPKLLFHYYDKDFNNEADTPDNFQSRRPNTSFCFLDIRSPGLGDTAMYLCATNHRTVNTEAFFGQGTRLTVV.

The chain has TRBV7-9 and TRBJ1-2; D unclear. The V and J ends lost 1 base and 5 bases respectively, with 14 bases between them. Germline V gene data show CDR1 as SEHNR and CDR2 as FQNEAQ (reference sequence). The CDR3 contains 15 residues. CDR3 protein: CASSLGTASLYGYTF. As DNA, the CDR3 is TGTGCCAGCAGCTTAGGAACAGCCTCTCTGTATGGCTACACCTTC.

The V gene is TRBV14, the J gene TRBJ2-5; D perhaps matches TRBD1 (5 bases). The CDR3 loop spans 14 amino acids. Germline CDR1 and CDR2: SGHDN and FVKESK. The germline V and J ends were trimmed by 3 bases and 6 bases, with 14 bases remaining between them. CDR3 residues: CASSHNWGGKTQYF. The DNA of the CDR3 is TGTGCCAGCAGCCATAATTGGGGCGGAAAGACCCAGTACTTC.

This sequence joins TRBV5-1 and TRBJ2-6; no clear D gene. This CDR3 is 14 amino acids long. Trimming took off 7 bases at V and 0 bases at J, with 8 bases between the two ends. CDR1 is SGHRS, CDR2 YFSETQ, per germline. The CDR3 loop reads CASEERSGANVLTF. The CDR3, as DNA: TGCGCCAGCGAGGAGCGCTCTGGGGCCAACGTCCTGACTTTC.